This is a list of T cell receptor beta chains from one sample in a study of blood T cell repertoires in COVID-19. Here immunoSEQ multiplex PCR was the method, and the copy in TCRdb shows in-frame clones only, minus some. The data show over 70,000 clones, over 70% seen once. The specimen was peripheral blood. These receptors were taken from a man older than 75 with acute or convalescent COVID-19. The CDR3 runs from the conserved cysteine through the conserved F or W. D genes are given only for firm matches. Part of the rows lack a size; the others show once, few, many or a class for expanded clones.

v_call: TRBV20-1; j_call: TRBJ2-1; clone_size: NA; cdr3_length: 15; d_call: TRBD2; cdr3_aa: CSASGLAGFANEQFF; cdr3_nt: TGCAGTGCTAGTGGACTAGCGGGATTTGCCAATGAGCAGTTCTTC
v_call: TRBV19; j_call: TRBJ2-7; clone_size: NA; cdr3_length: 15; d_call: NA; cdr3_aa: CASRQTGSYSYEQYF; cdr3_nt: TGTGCCAGTAGGCAAACAGGGTCTTATTCCTACGAGCAGTACTTC
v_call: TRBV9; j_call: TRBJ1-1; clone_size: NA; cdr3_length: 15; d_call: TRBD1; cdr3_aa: CASSVEQGGRTEAFF; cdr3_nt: TGTGCCAGCAGCGTAGAACAGGGGGGACGAACTGAAGCTTTCTTT
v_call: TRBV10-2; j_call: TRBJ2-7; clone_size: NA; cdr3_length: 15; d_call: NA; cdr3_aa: CATFPGNGGGYEQYF; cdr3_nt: TGCGCCACCTTTCCAGGGAATGGGGGCGGCTACGAGCAGTACTTC
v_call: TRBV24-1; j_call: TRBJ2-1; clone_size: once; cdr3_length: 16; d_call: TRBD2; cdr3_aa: CATSDSEAGLYNEQFF; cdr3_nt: TGTGCCACCAGTGATTCGGAAGCGGGACTATACAATGAGCAGTTCTTC
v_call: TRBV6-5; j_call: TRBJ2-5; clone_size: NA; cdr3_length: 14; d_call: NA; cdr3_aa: CASTSQRGQETQYF; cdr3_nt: TGTGCCAGCACCTCCCAGCGTGGACAAGAGACCCAGTACTTC
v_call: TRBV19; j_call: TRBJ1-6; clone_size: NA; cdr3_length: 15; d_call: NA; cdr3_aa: CASRGPGLDNSPLHF; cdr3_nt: TGTGCCAGTAGGGGACCGGGACTGGATAATTCACCCCTCCACTTT
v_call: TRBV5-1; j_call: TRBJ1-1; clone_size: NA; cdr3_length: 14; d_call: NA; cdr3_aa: CASSLTTVNTEAFF; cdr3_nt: TGCGCCAGCAGCCTCACGACTGTGAACACTGAAGCTTTCTTT
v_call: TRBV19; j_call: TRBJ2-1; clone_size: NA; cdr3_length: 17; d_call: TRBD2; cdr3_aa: CASSREGFVSSYNEQFF; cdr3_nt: TGTGCCAGTAGTAGGGAGGGATTCGTTTCGAGCTACAATGAGCAGTTCTTC
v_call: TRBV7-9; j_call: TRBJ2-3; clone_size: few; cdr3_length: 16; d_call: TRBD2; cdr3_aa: CASSFHGGRGTDTQYF; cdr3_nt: TGTGCCAGCAGCTTTCATGGCGGGAGAGGTACAGATACGCAGTATTTT
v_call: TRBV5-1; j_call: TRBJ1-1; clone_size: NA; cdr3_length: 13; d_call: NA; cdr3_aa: CASSLDSRTEAFF; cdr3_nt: TGCGCCAGCAGCTTGGATAGCCGAACTGAAGCTTTCTTT
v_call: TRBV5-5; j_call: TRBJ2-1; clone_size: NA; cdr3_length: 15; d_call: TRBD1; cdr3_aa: CASSPQGALLSEQFF; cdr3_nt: TGTGCCAGCAGTCCGCAGGGGGCCCTACTAAGTGAGCAGTTCTTC
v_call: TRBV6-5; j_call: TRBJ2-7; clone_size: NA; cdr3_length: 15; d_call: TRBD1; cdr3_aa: CASSFPGQGAHEQYF; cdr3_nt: TGTGCCAGCAGTTTCCCGGGACAGGGGGCGCATGAGCAGTACTTC
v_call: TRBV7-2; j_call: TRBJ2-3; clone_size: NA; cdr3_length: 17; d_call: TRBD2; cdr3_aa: CASSLARSGGVADTQYF; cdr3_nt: TGTGCCAGCAGCTTAGCCCGGAGCGGGGGTGTCGCAGATACGCAGTATTTT
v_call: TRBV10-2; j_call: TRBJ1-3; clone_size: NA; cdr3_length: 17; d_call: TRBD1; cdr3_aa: CASSERGTAPSGNTIYF; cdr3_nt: TGCGCCAGCAGTGAGCGGGGGACAGCCCCTTCTGGAAACACCATATATTTT
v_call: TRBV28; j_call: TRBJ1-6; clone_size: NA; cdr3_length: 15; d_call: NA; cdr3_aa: CASSFLQGNNSPLHF; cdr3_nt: TGTGCCAGCAGTTTCCTCCAGGGGAATAATTCACCCCTCCACTTT
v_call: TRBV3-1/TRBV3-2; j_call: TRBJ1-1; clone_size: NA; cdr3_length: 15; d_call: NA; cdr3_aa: CASSPTTTGNTEAFF; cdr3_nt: TGTGCCAGCAGCCCTACTACGACAGGGAACACTGAAGCTTTCTTT
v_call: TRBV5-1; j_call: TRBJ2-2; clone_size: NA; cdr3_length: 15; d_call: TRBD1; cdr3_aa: CASSYYRGNTGELFF; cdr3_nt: TGCGCCAGCAGCTACTACAGGGGGAACACCGGGGAGCTGTTTTTT
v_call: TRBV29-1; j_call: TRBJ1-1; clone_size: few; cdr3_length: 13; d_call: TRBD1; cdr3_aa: CSVTTGGGTEAFF; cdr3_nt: TGCAGCGTTACGACAGGGGGTGGTACTGAAGCTTTCTTT
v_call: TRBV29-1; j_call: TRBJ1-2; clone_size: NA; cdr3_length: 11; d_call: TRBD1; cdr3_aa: CSVTGDYGYTF; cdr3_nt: TGCAGCGTTACAGGGGACTATGGCTACACCTTC
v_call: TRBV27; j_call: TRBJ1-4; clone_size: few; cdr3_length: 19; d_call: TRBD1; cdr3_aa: CASSSTDRGILRGREKLFF; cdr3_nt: TGTGCCAGCAGTTCAACCGACAGGGGAATTCTTCGAGGCCGTGAAAAACTGTTTTTT
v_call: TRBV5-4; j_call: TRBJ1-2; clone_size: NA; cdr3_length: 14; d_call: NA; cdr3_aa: CASIANRENYGYTF; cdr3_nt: TGTGCCAGCATCGCCAACAGGGAGAACTATGGCTACACCTTC
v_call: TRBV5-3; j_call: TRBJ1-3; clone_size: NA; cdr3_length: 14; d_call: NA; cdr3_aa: CARSPAGSGNTIYF; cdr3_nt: TGTGCCAGAAGCCCCGCGGGTTCTGGAAACACCATATATTTT
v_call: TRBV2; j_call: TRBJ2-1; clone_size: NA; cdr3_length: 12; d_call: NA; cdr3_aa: CASTPPVSEQFF; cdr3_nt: TGTGCCAGCACCCCCCCCGTCTCTGAGCAGTTCTTC
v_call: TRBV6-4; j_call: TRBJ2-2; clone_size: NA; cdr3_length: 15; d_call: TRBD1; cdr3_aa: CASSEQGANTGELFF; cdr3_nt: TGTGCCAGCAGTGAGCAGGGGGCGAACACCGGGGAGCTGTTTTTT
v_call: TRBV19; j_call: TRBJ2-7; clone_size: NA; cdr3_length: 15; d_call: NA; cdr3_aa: CASSQDSWETYEQYF; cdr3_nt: TGTGCCAGTAGCCAGGACAGCTGGGAGACCTACGAGCAGTACTTC
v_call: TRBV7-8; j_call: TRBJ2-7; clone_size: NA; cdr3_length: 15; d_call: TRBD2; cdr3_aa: CASSFGLADAYEQYF; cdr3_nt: TGTGCCAGCAGCTTCGGACTAGCGGACGCCTACGAGCAGTACTTC
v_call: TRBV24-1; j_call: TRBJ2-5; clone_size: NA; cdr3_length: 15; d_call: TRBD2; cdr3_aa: CATGEGLAGQGTQYF; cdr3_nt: TGTGCCACCGGGGAGGGACTAGCGGGACAAGGGACCCAGTACTTC
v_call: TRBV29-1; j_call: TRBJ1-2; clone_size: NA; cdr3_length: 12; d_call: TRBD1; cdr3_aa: CSVGTGNYGYTF; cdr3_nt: TGCAGCGTTGGGACAGGGAACTATGGCTACACCTTC
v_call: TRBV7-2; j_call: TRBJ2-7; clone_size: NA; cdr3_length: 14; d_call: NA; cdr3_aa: CASSFSSGSYEQYF; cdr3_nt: TGTGCCAGCAGCTTCTCGAGCGGAAGTTACGAGCAGTACTTC
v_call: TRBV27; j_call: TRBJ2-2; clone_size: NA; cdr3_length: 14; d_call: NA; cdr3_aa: CASSPSGNTGELFF; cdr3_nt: TGTGCCAGCAGCCCAAGTGGCAACACCGGGGAGCTGTTTTTT